This paragraph reports one TCR beta chain. The data are from a study of cytomegalovirus exposure and HLA in healthy donors. 13 Jbeta primers and 60 Vbeta primers were used for the PCR. The data were produced by immunoSEQ multiplex PCR, yet TCRdb's version contains in-frame clones alone and is incomplete. The sample records 150,000 to 200,000 clones, 70% to 90% being singletons. This sequence originates from a woman under 30 in good health and CMV-seropositive. The sequencing input was PBMCs.

CDR3 protein: CASSLAGGHNEQFF. As DNA, the CDR3 is TGTGCCAGCAGCCTAGCGGGGGGCCACAATGAGCAGTTCTTC. The chain employs TRBV7-3 and TRBJ2-1; the match to TRBD2 covers 11 bases. The CDR3 is made up of 14 amino acids. V shed 5 bases, J shed 5 bases, and the junction held 2 bases outside the gene matches. The germline V gene encodes CDR1 SGHTA and CDR2 FQGTGA. Complete variable domain (other parts from reference TRBV7-3 and TRBJ2-1): GAGVSQTPSNKVTEKGKYVELRCDPISGHTALYWYRQSLGQGPEFLIYFQGTGAADDSGLPNDRFFAVRPEGSVSTLKIQRTERGDSAVYLCASSLAGGHNEQFFGPGTRLTVL.